The present T cell receptor (beta chain) was sequenced within a study of response to subunit inactivated influenza vaccine. Study-level points and caveats: That few new T cells are recruited by each seasonal influenza vaccination was the authors' suggestion.

A remark on this clonotype: Antigen unknown.

The V end was cut by 1 base, the J end by 6 bases, with 16 bases between. Germline V lookup: CDR1 DFQATT, CDR2 SNEGSKA (reference sequence). This CDR3 has 16 amino acids. TCRdb re-analysed the RT-PCR reads in MiXCR, keeping a single row per CDR3 protein. The table records fewer than 750,000 distinct CDR3 sequences, 12% to 15% of them present only once. This specimen was PBMCs from blood, taken 11 to 12 days after vaccination. This chain joins TRBV20-1 and TRBJ1-6; D is undetermined. The TCR was taken from a man between 45 and 60 years old who received an inactivated influenza vaccine. CDR3: CSARAVTESTNSPLHF. The CDR3 nucleotides read TGCAGTGCTAGAGCCGTTACCGAAAGCACTAATTCACCCCTCCACTTT.